This T cell receptor (beta chain) was retrieved from a study of regulatory T cells in long-lasting Graves disease. This clonotype was recorded at least ten times. Time point of the sample: newly diagnosed GD, antithyroid drugs for less than 3 months. From PBMCs, RNA was extracted and then used to make the TCR library. Relying on iRepertoire HTBI primers and Arm-PCR of CDR3 regions, the team built TCR beta libraries. One entry per CDR3 protein results from TCRdb running MiXCR on the multiplex PCR reads. Here the sample spans about 440,000 distinct CDR3 sequences, under 15% being singletons. Germline V gives CDR1 LGHDT, CDR2 YNNKEL (reference sequence). The CDR3 runs to 15 residues. Between the trimmed V and J ends, which lost 3 bases and 7 bases, there was a span of 15 bases. The data also belong to a second study, concerning T cells in Graves' hyperthyroidism and ophthalmopathy.

The chain couples TRBV3-1 to TRBJ1-4; D is unresolved. Sample: peripheral blood mononuclear cells (PBMCs), taken at new diagnosis, from a patient treated with antithyroid drugs. The sequence derives from a woman in her thirties with Graves disease. CDR3 DNA sequence: TGTGCCAGCAGCCAGAACGAGGGCCTTGGTGAAAAACTGTTTTTT. Its protein product is CASSQNEGLGEKLFF.